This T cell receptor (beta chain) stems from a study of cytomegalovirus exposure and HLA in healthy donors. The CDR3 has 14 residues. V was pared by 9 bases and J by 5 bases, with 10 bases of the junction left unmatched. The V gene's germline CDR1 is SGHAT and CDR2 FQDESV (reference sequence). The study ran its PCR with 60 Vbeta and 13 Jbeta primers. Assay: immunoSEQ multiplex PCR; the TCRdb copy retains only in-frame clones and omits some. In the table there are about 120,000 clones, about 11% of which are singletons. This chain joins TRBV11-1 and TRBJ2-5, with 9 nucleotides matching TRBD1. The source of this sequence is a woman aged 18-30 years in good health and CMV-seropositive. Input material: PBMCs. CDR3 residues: CASGSGQGIETQYF. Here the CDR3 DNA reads TGTGCCAGTGGGTCGGGACAGGGCATTGAGACCCAGTACTTC.